A single sample gave rise to the 29 T cell receptor beta chains below, sequenced in a study of T cell responses to AZD1222 COVID-19 vaccine. Assay used: immunoSEQ multiplex PCR; TCRdb lists only in-frame clones, some missing. The data show approximately 71,000 clones, with about three quarters seen just once and 9.5% to 13% held by the top ten. The input for sequencing was peripheral blood, taken on day 0 of AZD1222 vaccination. These TCRs come from an adult in good health.

The chain links TRBV30 to TRBJ1-5, with a weak D call TRBD1 (6 bases). The ends were cut back, 1 base at V and 4 bases at J, with 11 bases in the middle. CDR1 is GTSNPN and CDR2 is SVGIG in the germline V gene (reference sequence). This CDR3 spans 14 amino acids. The CDR3 DNA follows: TGTGCCTGGAGTGGGATAGACAGGAATCAGCCCCAGCATTTT. Its protein is CAWSGIDRNQPQHF. The variable domain in full, with the rest retrieved from reference TRBV30 and TRBJ1-5, is SQTIHQWPATLVQPVGSPLSLECTVEGTSNPNLYWYRQAAGRGLQLLFYSVGIGQISSEVPQNLSASRPQDRQFILSSKKLLLSDSGFYLCAWSGIDRNQPQHFGDGTRLSIL.

V is TRBV29-1 and J is TRBJ2-1; TRBD1 is a possible D gene (5 bases). There are 15 residues in the CDR3. The ends were cut back, 1 base at V and 6 bases at J, with 16 bases in the middle. CDR1 and CDR2 from the germline V gene are SQVTM and ANQGSEA. CDR3 nucleotides: TGCAGCGTTGAAGGAGCTTCAGGGTCTTTCAATGAGCAGTTCTTC. Amino acids: CSVEGASGSFNEQFF.

The V gene is TRBV7-2, the J gene TRBJ2-2; possibly TRBD1 for D (6 bases). The CDR3 loop spans 14 amino acids. V lost 2 bases and J lost 7, with 11 bases in between. Germline V gene sequence: CDR1 SGHTA, CDR2 FQGNSA. The CDR3 coding sequence is TGTGCCAGCAGCTTAAACAGGGTGATCGGGGAGCTGTTTTTT. It encodes CASSLNRVIGELFF.

The chain uses TRBV6-4 and TRBJ1-2, with TRBD1 matching 9 bases. J was trimmed by 8 bases and V by 2 bases; bases with no gene match: 3. Germline CDR1 and CDR2: MRHNA and SNTAGT. The CDR3 has 13 amino acids. CDR3 coding DNA: TGTGCCAGCAGTGACACGGACAGGGGCGGCTACACCTTC. Its translation is CASSDTDRGGYTF.

The V gene is TRBV12-2, the J gene TRBJ2-3; no DNA check was done on the table's D call, TRBD2. TRBV12-2 is shown as a pseudogene. There are 17 residues in the CDR3. The CDR3 bases are TGTGCAAGTCGCTTGGGGCCCGGACTAGCGGGCACAGATACGCAGTATTTT. This translates into CASRLGPGLAGTDTQYF.

This chain connects TRBV18 to TRBJ2-7; 11 positions match TRBD1. Trimming took 6 bases from V and 3 from J; bases not matched to a gene: 4. Per germline, CDR1 KGHSH and CDR2 LQKENI. The CDR3 sequence is 14 residues long. The CDR3 sequence: CASSPGQGDYEQYF. The CDR3 bases are TGTGCCAGCTCCCCGGGACAGGGGGACTACGAGCAGTACTTC.

The V gene is TRBV29-1, the J gene TRBJ1-1; TRBD1 agrees at 8 bases. The CDR3 is made up of 14 amino acids. Germline V gives CDR1 SQVTM, CDR2 ANQGSEA. J lost 4 bases, V lost 7 bases, and 11 bases had no gene match. The CDR3 nucleotides read TGCAGCGCCCGAGTGGACAGGGAATTCACTGAAGCTTTCTTT. Its translation is CSARVDREFTEAFF.

V and J are TRBV10-1 and TRBJ2-3, with TRBD1 as a possible D gene (5 bases). With 8 bases removed from V and 2 bases from J, the gap between germline ends came to 20 bases. This CDR3 is built from 16 residues. CDR1 and CDR2 (germline): WNHNN, SYGVQD (reference sequence). The CDR3 nucleotides read TGCGCCAGCGGGTCAGGGCAGGCATTACCCACAGATACGCAGTATTTT. Protein sequence: CASGSGQALPTDTQYF.

Of note for this clone: A read error may produce the germline difference seen at one junction end. The CDR3 protein is CASSQRATGVIF. The DNA of the CDR3 is TGTGCCAGCAGCCAAAGGGCAACTGGAGTGATTTTT. The V and J genes are TRBV3-1 (or the pseudogene TRBV3-2) and TRBJ2-3, with D unclear. CDR3 length: 12 residues. CDR1 and CDR2 from the germline V gene are LGHDT and YNNKEL (reference sequence).

The rearrangement uses TRBV6-6 and TRBJ1-1; D ambiguous. V dropped 8 bases and J dropped 0 bases, with 7 bases sitting between them. In germline, CDR1 is MNHNY, CDR2 SVGAGI (reference sequence). The CDR3 is 12 amino acids. CDR3 sequence (DNA): TGTGCCAGCCTCGGGATGAACACTGAAGCTTTCTTT. It is translated as CASLGMNTEAFF.

The CDR3 DNA is TGTGCCAGCAGCCTGACAGGGAGGTTTAGCTCCTATAATTCACCCCTCCACTTT. Its translation: CASSLTGRFSSYNSPLHF. V and J are TRBV3-1 (or the pseudogene TRBV3-2) and TRBJ1-6; 7 bases align to TRBD1. In germline, CDR1 is LGHDT, CDR2 YNNKEL (reference sequence). V dropped 4 bases and J dropped 0; count of bases not matched to a gene: 9. The CDR3 loop spans 18 amino acids.

V usage is TRBV29-1 and J usage is TRBJ1-1, with D perhaps TRBD1 (5 bases). V shed 6 bases and J shed 4 bases, with 15 bases lying between them. CDR3 size: 13 residues. Germline-derived CDR1 and CDR2 are SQVTM and ANQGSEA. CDR3 loop: CSVNGGRGTEAFF. The CDR3, as DNA: TGCAGCGTAAACGGAGGGAGGGGCACTGAAGCTTTCTTT.

The chain carries TRBV5-6 and TRBJ1-1; 7 bases are a match to TRBD1. This CDR3 has 14 amino acids. Germline V gene data show CDR1 as SGHDT and CDR2 as YYEEEE. Trimming removed 5 bases from V and 3 bases from J; junction bases left unmatched: 7. The CDR3 spells CASSTGAGDTEAFF. The CDR3 DNA sequence: TGTGCCAGCAGTACAGGGGCGGGGGACACTGAAGCTTTCTTT.

In the case of this clone: This specimen includes other DNA sequences encoding the same CDR3. This chain joins TRBV27 and TRBJ2-3, with D maybe TRBD2 (5 bases). The germline V and J ends were trimmed by 3 bases and 5 bases, with 9 bases remaining between them. CDR3 length: 13 amino acids. The germline CDR1 and CDR2 sequences are MNHEY and SMNVEV (reference sequence). The CDR3 protein is CASSFQGGDTQYF. CDR3 coding DNA: TGTGCCAGCAGTTTTCAAGGAGGAGATACGCAGTATTTT.

The V gene is TRBV10-3, the J gene TRBJ2-2; weak D call: TRBD2 (7 bases). CDR1 is ENHRY and CDR2 is SYGVKD in the germline V gene. The CDR3 runs to 15 residues. The V end was cut by 10 bases, the J end by 3 bases, with 18 bases between. CDR3 protein: CATNVRGGDTGELFF. In DNA form, the CDR3 reads TGTGCCACCAACGTCAGGGGAGGGGACACCGGGGAGCTGTTTTTT.

This clone was detected only once. The chain links TRBV9 to TRBJ2-5; 7 bases agree with TRBD1. From germline, CDR1 is SGDLS and CDR2 YYNGEE. V dropped 0 bases and J dropped 4; count of bases not matched to a gene: 3. The CDR3 sequence is 14 residues long. CDR3 sequence (DNA): TGTGCCAGCAGCGTAGGACAGGGTTTAGAGACCCAGTACTTC. Its translation is CASSVGQGLETQYF.

V is TRBV30 and J is TRBJ1-4; D not resolved. From germline, CDR1 is GTSNPN and CDR2 SVGIG (reference sequence). This CDR3 is 11 amino acids long. V gave up 1 base and J gave up 3 bases, with 0 bases separating them. CDR3 DNA sequence: TGTGCCTGGAGTGCTAATGAAAAACTGTTTTTT. It translates to CAWSANEKLFF.

The J gene is TRBJ2-3, the V gene TRBV7-8; TRBD2 is a possible D gene (7 bases). The CDR3 sequence is 14 residues long. The germline CDR1 and CDR2 sequences are SGHVS and FQNEAQ. V lost 3 bases, J lost 4 bases, and 11 bases lay in between. DNA for the CDR3: TGTGCCAGCAGCTTTGGGGGGGGCGCAGATACGCAGTATTTT. Its translation: CASSFGGGADTQYF.

The chain combines TRBV6-2 or TRBV6-3 with TRBJ1-4, with a possible D match to TRBD1 (5 bases). Germline V gives CDR1 MNHEY, CDR2 SVGEGT. The CDR3 is 14 amino acids. V was trimmed by 5 bases and J by 7 bases, leaving 14 bases between them. For the CDR3, the DNA is TGTGCCAGCAGTCGGCTGGGGGTGGCTGAAAAACTGTTTTTT. As protein: CASSRLGVAEKLFF.

The genes are TRBV27 and TRBJ1-5; D is undetermined. The V gene's germline CDR1 is MNHEY and CDR2 SMNVEV (reference sequence). The V gene lost 0 bases and the J gene lost 3 bases, with 3 bases spanning the gap. The length of the CDR3 is 13 residues. CDR3 coding DNA: TGTGCCAGCAGTTTATCTTTCAATCAGCCCCAGCATTTT. It specifies CASSLSFNQPQHF.

The chain has TRBV7-8 and TRBJ1-4; TRBD1 might be the D (5 bases). Germline CDR1 SGHVS, CDR2 FQNEAQ. This CDR3 comprises 18 residues. V was shortened by 1 base and J by 2 bases, with 17 bases between the two germline ends. The CDR3 bases are TGTGCCAGCAGCTTAGGGGTCCGGGGAGGGGCGACTAATGAAAAACTGTTTTTT. Protein sequence: CASSLGVRGGATNEKLFF.

V gene TRBV4-2 combines with J gene TRBJ2-3; no definite D call. Trimming cost V 4 bases and J 1 base, with 6 bases left between them. The germline V gene has CDR1 LGHNA and CDR2 YNFKEQ. CDR3 length: 13 amino acids. For the CDR3, the DNA is TGTGCCAGCAGCCGACAAGGCACAGATACGCAGTATTTT. As protein: CASSRQGTDTQYF.

V usage is TRBV3-1 (or the pseudogene TRBV3-2) and J usage is TRBJ1-6; 9 bases align to TRBD1. This CDR3 contains 14 residues. Trimming cost V 4 bases and J 7 bases; bases outside gene matches: 2. CDR1 and CDR2 from the germline V gene are LGHDT and YNNKEL (reference sequence). The CDR3 reads CASSRDRENSPLHF. The CDR3 DNA sequence: TGTGCCAGCAGCCGGGACAGGGAAAATTCACCCCTCCACTTT.

The chain combines TRBV10-3 with TRBJ2-7, with no clear D. CDR1 is ENHRY, CDR2 SYGVKD, per germline. The V gene lost 6 bases and the J gene lost 7 bases, with 22 bases spanning the gap. The CDR3 is 15 amino acids. This CDR3 is CAIRTTVLVLSEQYF. The CDR3 coding sequence is TGTGCCATCAGAACGACCGTCCTAGTTCTAAGTGAGCAGTACTTC.

V and J are TRBV30 and TRBJ2-3, with 10 bases identical to TRBD2. Germline lookup yields CDR1 GTSNPN and CDR2 SVGIG (reference sequence). The CDR3 length is 14 residues. Trimming took 4 bases from V and 3 from J; bases not matched to a gene: 4. The CDR3 spells CAWNSGGLTDTQYF. The DNA for the CDR3 is TGTGCCTGGAATAGCGGGGGGTTAACAGATACGCAGTATTTT. The full variable domain, its missing parts supplied by reference TRBV30 and TRBJ2-3, is SQTIHQWPATLVQPVGSPLSLECTVEGTSNPNLYWYRQAAGRGLQLLFYSVGIGQISSEVPQNLSASRPQDRQFILSSKKLLLSDSGFYLCAWNSGGLTDTQYFGPGTRLTVL.

The chain recombines TRBV6-6 with TRBJ1-5; D is perhaps TRBD1 (5 bases). Germline loops: CDR1 MNHNY, CDR2 SVGAGI (reference sequence). The CDR3 totals 15 residues. The CDR3 loop is CAPDPPGSDNQPQHF. For the CDR3, the DNA is TGTGCTCCCGATCCCCCAGGGTCCGACAATCAGCCCCAGCATTTT.

The chain is built from TRBV29-1 and TRBJ1-1, with D maybe TRBD1 (6 bases). Germline V gene lookup returns CDR1 SQVTM and CDR2 ANQGSEA. V was shortened by 6 bases and J by 2 bases, with 13 bases between the two germline ends. This CDR3 is 13 amino acids long. The CDR3 spells CSVWTATNTEAFF. CDR3 DNA sequence: TGCAGCGTGTGGACAGCCACAAACACTGAAGCTTTCTTT.

The rearrangement uses TRBV30 and TRBJ1-1, with TRBD1 as a possible D gene (5 bases). V dropped 5 bases and J dropped 6 bases, with 22 bases sitting between them. Germline lookup yields CDR1 GTSNPN and CDR2 SVGIG (reference sequence). The CDR3 spans 15 residues. The CDR3 bases are TGTGCCTGGTCGCAACTCGGCAGGGAATCTGCTGAAGCTTTCTTT. The encoded protein is CAWSQLGRESAEAFF.

The chain carries TRBV19 and TRBJ1-6; TRBD1 aligns across 10 bases. V shed 6 bases, J shed 6 bases, and the junction held 11 bases outside the gene matches. The germline gives CDR1 LNHDA, CDR2 SQIVND (reference sequence). The CDR3 extends over 17 amino acids. The CDR3 reads CASRDLTGTGVNSPLHF. The CDR3 bases are TGTGCCAGTAGAGACTTAACCGGGACAGGGGTTAATTCACCCCTCCACTTT.